The T cell receptor beta chain described here comes from a study of T cell responses to AZD1222 COVID-19 vaccine. About the study: Second-dose schedules of about 4 or about 12 weeks were combined.

Note on this clone: What it recognizes is unknown.

Whole-study findings and limits: The study reported that nearly half of spike-specific TCRs target unmutated variant regions. Increased Spike-specific TCR breadth and depth were observed after two AZD1222 doses.

The CDR3 runs 15 residues. The germline V gene encodes CDR1 MNHNY and CDR2 SVGAGI (reference sequence). Between the trimmed V and J ends, which lost 0 bases and 0 bases, there was a span of 3 bases. Profiled with immunoSEQ multiplex PCR; TCRdb holds only in-frame clones, not every one. The sample carries roughly 120,000 clones, roughly nine tenths recorded once. This clonotype originated in an adult in good health. The rearrangement joins TRBV6-6 to TRBJ2-6; no clear D. The sample in question was peripheral blood, obtained on day 0 of AZD1222 vaccination. Here the CDR3 reads CASSYSFSGANVLTF. The CDR3 nucleotides read TGTGCCAGCAGTTACTCTTTCTCTGGGGCCAACGTCCTGACTTTC.